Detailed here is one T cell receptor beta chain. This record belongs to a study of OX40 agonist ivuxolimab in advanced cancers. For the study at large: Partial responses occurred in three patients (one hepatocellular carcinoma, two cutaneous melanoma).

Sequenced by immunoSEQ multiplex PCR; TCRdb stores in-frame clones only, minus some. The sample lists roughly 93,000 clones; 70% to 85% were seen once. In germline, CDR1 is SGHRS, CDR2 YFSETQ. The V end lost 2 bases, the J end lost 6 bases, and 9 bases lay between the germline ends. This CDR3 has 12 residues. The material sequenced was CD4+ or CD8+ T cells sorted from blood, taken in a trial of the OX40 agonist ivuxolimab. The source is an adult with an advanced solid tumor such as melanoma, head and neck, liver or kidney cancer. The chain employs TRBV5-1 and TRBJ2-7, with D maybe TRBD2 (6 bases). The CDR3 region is CASSLSGGEQYF. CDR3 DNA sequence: TGCGCCAGCAGCTTATCCGGGGGCGAGCAGTACTTC.